The source of this TCR beta chain is a study of blood T cell repertoires in COVID-19. Across the study: Sample material is recorded as cDNA or gDNA derived from T cells, B-cell-depleted T cells, or PBMCs.

Authors' processing steps: Amplification from reference gene primers served as the basis for estimated nucleated cell counts. Measured with immunoSEQ multiplex PCR; TCRdb has only the in-frame clones, and not every one. V and J calls and clone size are given by that table; D and trimming were obtained from the DNA. Here the sample spans 150,000 or so clones, approximately 87% being singletons. This clone was recorded once. The CDR3 spans 15 residues. Germline V lookup: CDR1 MNHEY, CDR2 SVGEGT. V was pared by 5 bases and J by 5 bases, with 13 bases between. The sample comprised peripheral blood. V usage is TRBV6-2 or TRBV6-3 and J usage is TRBJ1-6; D perhaps matches TRBD1 (6 bases). The sequence was collected from a woman in her 70s with acute or convalescent COVID-19. The CDR3, as DNA: TGTGCCAGCAGTCCCCGGGACAAGAATAATTCACCCCTCCACTTT. It encodes CASSPRDKNNSPLHF.